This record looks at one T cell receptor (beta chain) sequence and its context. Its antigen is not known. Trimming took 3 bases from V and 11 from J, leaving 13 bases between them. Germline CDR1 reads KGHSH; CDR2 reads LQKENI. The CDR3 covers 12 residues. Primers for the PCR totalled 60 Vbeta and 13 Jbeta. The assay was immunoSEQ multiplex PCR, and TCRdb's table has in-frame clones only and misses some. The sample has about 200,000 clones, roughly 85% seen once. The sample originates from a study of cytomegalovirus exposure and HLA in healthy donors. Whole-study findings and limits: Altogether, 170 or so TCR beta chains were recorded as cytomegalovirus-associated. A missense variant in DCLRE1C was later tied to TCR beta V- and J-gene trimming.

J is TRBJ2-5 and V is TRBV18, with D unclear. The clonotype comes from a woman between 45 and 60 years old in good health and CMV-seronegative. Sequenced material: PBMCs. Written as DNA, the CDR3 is TGTGCCAGCTCACCCCTTGGGCGAGAGCAGTACTTC. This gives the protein CASSPLGREQYF.